This is a list of T cell receptor beta chains from one sample in a study of blood T cells in healthy people across ages. TCRdb reprocessed the 5' RACE reads via MiXCR and lists one record per CDR3 protein. The table has about 930,000 distinct CDR3 sequences, under 35% seen once. These same records also appear under a second study, on T cells of mothers and their children.

The sequencing input was blood. Receptors were obtained from a woman between 40 and 55 years old in good health. The CDR3 runs from the conserved cysteine through the conserved F or W. A D gene is named only where the DNA matches it firmly. Where a row states a size, it is once, few, many or the class of an expanded clone; other rows omit it.

TRBV29-1	few	NA	TRBJ2-5	TGCAGCGTTGTAGCGTACGGAGAGACCCAGTACTTC	CSVVAYGETQYF
TRBV29-1	many	NA	TRBJ2-7	TGCAGCGTTGGGCAGGCGTCCTACGAGCAGTACTTC	CSVGQASYEQYF
TRBV20-1	many	NA	TRBJ2-3	TGCAGTGCTACCGGGCTGGGGGATACGCAGTATTTT	CSATGLGDTQYF
TRBV27	NA	NA	TRBJ2-1	TGTGCCGCCGGGGGAGCGTCCTACAATGAGCAGTTCTTC	CAAGGASYNEQFF
TRBV28	few	NA	TRBJ1-2	TGTGTCAGCAGTTTAGGAATGAACTATGGCTACACCTTC	CVSSLGMNYGYTF
TRBV24-1	NA	NA	TRBJ2-3	TGTGCCACCAGTGATTTAGCCAGGGGCAACACAGATACGCAGTATTTT	CATSDLARGNTDTQYF
TRBV11-2	NA	TRBD1	TRBJ2-1	TGTGCCAGCAGCTTAGGAGGGACAGGGGGCACCGATGAGCAGTTCTTC	CASSLGGTGGTDEQFF
TRBV27	many	TRBD1	TRBJ2-7	TGTGCCAGCAGCCCATCGGGACAGGGGATCTACGAGCAGTACTTC	CASSPSGQGIYEQYF
TRBV28	NA	NA	TRBJ1-4	TGTGCCAGCAGTCCGTCACGGGCAGGGGAGAATGAAAAACTGTTTTTT	CASSPSRAGENEKLFF
TRBV25-1	NA	NA	TRBJ2-3	TGTGCCAGCAGTGAATTTGGGGGGGCGAGAACGCAGTATTTT	CASSEFGGARTQYF
TRBV5-1	once	NA	TRBJ2-2	TGCGCCAACAGCTTCCGGGACACAAGGAACACCGGGGAGCTGTTTTTT	CANSFRDTRNTGELFF
TRBV4-1	few	TRBD2	TRBJ2-3	TGCGCCAGCAGCCCAGGTGTAGGGAGGGGATACACAGATACGCAGTATTTT	CASSPGVGRGYTDTQYF
TRBV5-4	few	TRBD2	TRBJ2-3	TGTGCCAGCAGCTTTGGCGGGGGGGCTAGCACAGATACGCAGTATTTT	CASSFGGGASTDTQYF
TRBV29-1	many	NA	TRBJ2-1	TGCAGCGCTCAAACGTCCCTCTACAATGAGCAGTTCTTC	CSAQTSLYNEQFF
TRBV7-2	few	TRBD2	TRBJ2-7	TGTGCCAGCAGCCAGATGGGGGGGATAAGGGTCTACGAGCAGTACTTC	CASSQMGGIRVYEQYF
TRBV27	NA	TRBD1	TRBJ1-1	TGTGCCAGCAGTCCACTTGGACAGGGTGGGATGAACACTGAAGCTTTCTTT	CASSPLGQGGMNTEAFF
TRBV4-2	few	NA	TRBJ2-1	TGTGCCAGCAGCCAAGATCGACTCATTTCAGGTGGCAATGAGCAGTTCTTC	CASSQDRLISGGNEQFF
TRBV7-9	few	TRBD1	TRBJ1-2	TGTGCCAGCAGTTCGCGGACAGGACTAGATGGCTACACCTTC	CASSSRTGLDGYTF
TRBV7-2	many	NA	TRBJ1-2	TGTGCCAGCAGCTTAAGTCTTTGGGCGGATAACTATGGCTACACCTTC	CASSLSLWADNYGYTF
TRBV12-3/TRBV12-4	few	NA	TRBJ2-7	TGTGCCAGCGGTTATACCGCGTACGAGCAGTACTTC	CASGYTAYEQYF
TRBV2	NA	NA	TRBJ2-1	TGTGCCAGCAGTGAAGAGGGGGGTAGGTCCTACAATGAGCAGTTCTTC	CASSEEGGRSYNEQFF
TRBV6-2/TRBV6-3	many	TRBD2	TRBJ2-1	TGTGCCAGCAGTTACGGGACTAGCGGGGGCAATGAGCAGTTCTTC	CASSYGTSGGNEQFF
TRBV12-3/TRBV12-4	few	TRBD1	TRBJ1-1	TGTGTCAGCACCATAACGGACAGGACCACTGAAGCTTTCTTT	CVSTITDRTTEAFF
TRBV7-2	NA	NA	TRBJ2-2	TGTGCCAGCAGCCTCGGGACTGGCTTACCGGAGCGGTTTTTT	CASSLGTGLPERFF
TRBV7-8	few	NA	TRBJ1-3	TGTGCCAGCAGCTACCAGGGAGGAGTGCTTGGAAACACCATATATTTT	CASSYQGGVLGNTIYF
TRBV6-5	NA	NA	TRBJ1-2	TGTGCCAGCATCGGGTCCCCCCCTTCCGACTATGGCTACACCTTC	CASIGSPPSDYGYTF
TRBV20-1	NA	NA	TRBJ1-2	TGCAGTGCGGACGGCAGGGAGTCTGGCTACACCTTC	CSADGRESGYTF
TRBV10-3	NA	TRBD2	TRBJ2-5	TGTGCCATCAGTGGCGGGAGTCGGGAGACCCAGTACTTC	CAISGGSRETQYF